The 26 T cell receptor beta chains below come from one sample, sequenced in a study of response to subunit inactivated influenza vaccine. TCRdb independently ran MiXCR on the RT-PCR reads; one entry per CDR3 protein. The sample has hundreds of thousands of distinct CDR3 sequences, approximately 11% seen once. The sample here was PBMCs from blood, taken around seven weeks after vaccination. These receptors originate from a man aged 45-65 years who received an inactivated influenza vaccine.

This clonotype was counted a few times. The gene calls are TRBV29-1 and TRBJ2-3, with D perhaps matching TRBD1 or TRBD2 (5 bases each). Germline loops: CDR1 SQVTM, CDR2 ANQGSEA. The CDR3 spans 14 residues. Trimming removed 4 bases from V and 5 bases from J, with 16 bases in between. The DNA for the CDR3 is TGCAGCGTTGGACCGGGACGAGAGAGAGATACGCAGTATTTT. It yields the protein CSVGPGRERDTQYF.

This clonotype was seen ten or more times. This chain links TRBV4-3 with TRBJ1-1; tentative D call: TRBD1 (5 bases). V was trimmed by 4 bases and J by 2 bases, leaving 8 bases between them. The germline V gene encodes CDR1 LGHNA and CDR2 YSLEER. The CDR3 length is 13 residues. CDR3 sequence reads: CASSPGHNTEAFF. CDR3 coding DNA: TGCGCCAGCAGCCCCGGACATAACACTGAAGCTTTCTTT.

The sample holds many counts of this clonotype. The V gene is TRBV5-5, the J gene TRBJ2-3; TRBD2 might be the D (5 bases). This CDR3 comprises 14 residues. Germline V gene sequence: CDR1 SGHKS, CDR2 YYEKEE (reference sequence). V was pared by 4 bases and J by 4 bases, with 13 bases between. CDR3 nucleotides: TGTGCCAGCAGCGCCATAGGGAGCCCAGATACGCAGTATTTT. Encoded protein: CASSAIGSPDTQYF.

Only a few counts were recorded for this clonotype. This sequence joins TRBV2 and TRBJ2-1; unclear D gene. Trimming took off 1 base at V and 0 bases at J, with 13 bases between the two ends. Germline CDR1 reads SNHLY; CDR2 reads FYNNEI. This CDR3 region has 17 residues. This CDR3 reads CASSEGRLLSSYNEQFF. Here the CDR3 DNA reads TGTGCCAGCAGTGAAGGCCGACTGCTGAGCTCCTACAATGAGCAGTTCTTC. Variable domain in full (rest from reference TRBV2 and TRBJ2-1): EPEVTQTPSHQVTQMGQEVILRCVPISNHLYFYWYRQILGQKVEFLVSFYNNEISEKSEIFDDQFSVERPDGSNFTLKIRSTKLEDSAMYFCASSEGRLLSSYNEQFFGPGTRLTVL.

J is TRBJ2-1 and V is TRBV29-1, with a tentative D call TRBD2 (6 bases). CDR3 length: 15 residues. The germline V gene encodes CDR1 SQVTM and CDR2 ANQGSEA. V lost 1 base to trimming and J lost 3 bases, with 13 bases between them. The CDR3 here is CSVEGSGDRYNEQFF. CDR3 bases: TGCAGCGTTGAAGGGTCGGGGGATCGCTACAATGAGCAGTTCTTC.

The CDR3 region is CASSAPDITKNIQYF. The CDR3 nucleotides read TGTGCCAGTAGTGCCCCGGACATTACCAAAAACATTCAGTACTTC. The chain couples TRBV19 to TRBJ2-4; D perhaps matches TRBD1 (5 bases). Trimming removed 5 bases from V and 2 bases from J, with 13 bases in between. The CDR3 runs 15 residues. Germline lookup yields CDR1 LNHDA and CDR2 SQIVND (reference sequence). The full variable domain, in which reference TRBV19 and TRBJ2-4 provide the parts outside the CDR3, is DGGITQSPKYLFRKEGQNVTLSCEQNLNHDAMYWYRQDPGQGLRLIYYSQIVNDFQKGDIAEGYSVSREKKESFPLTVTSAQKNPTAFYLCASSAPDITKNIQYFGAGTRLSVL.

This clonotype was detected only a few times. This rearrangement joins TRBV5-5 to TRBJ2-7, with D perhaps assigned TRBD1 or TRBD2 (6 bases each). V gave up 1 base and J gave up 4 bases, with 18 bases separating them. This CDR3 spans 16 amino acids. Germline assignment: CDR1 SGHKS and CDR2 YYEKEE (reference sequence). This CDR3 is CASSLIGGSVSYEQYF. The CDR3 DNA is TGTGCCAGCAGCTTGATCGGGGGCAGCGTGTCATACGAGCAGTACTTC.

This clonotype was counted between two and nine times. J is TRBJ1-1 and V is TRBV6-5; D might be TRBD1 (5 bases). Germline V gives CDR1 MNHEY, CDR2 SVGAGI. CDR3 length: 13 residues. Trimming cost V 0 bases and J 13 bases, with 15 bases left between them. CDR3 region: CASSYSRRGGIFF. CDR3 in DNA: TGTGCCAGCAGTTACTCGAGGAGGGGAGGCATTTTCTTT.

This clonotype has a handful of counts. This chain links TRBV7-8 with TRBJ2-5; D possibly uses TRBD1 or TRBD2 (6 bases each). This CDR3 comprises 15 residues. Germline V gene lookup returns CDR1 SGHVS and CDR2 FQNEAQ. The V gene lost 1 base and the J gene lost 7 bases, with 16 bases spanning the gap. The CDR3 DNA reads TGTGCCAGCAGCTTAGGGGGGGCCGAACCAGCGACCCAGTACTTC. Encoded protein: CASSLGGAEPATQYF.

The chain joins TRBV10-1 to TRBJ2-7; perhaps TRBD1 as D (5 bases). The CDR3 spans 16 residues. From germline, CDR1 is WNHNN and CDR2 SYGVQD (reference sequence). The V and J ends lost 1 base and 4 bases respectively, with 17 bases between them. CDR3 in DNA: TGCGCCAGCAGTGAGTGGCAGGGCCCCTCTGGATACGAGCAGTACTTC. Translating gives CASSEWQGPSGYEQYF.

In this sample, this clonotype turned up many times. DNA of the CDR3: TGTGCCAGCAGTGGGGACATCCAAGAGACCCAGTACTTC. Translated: CASSGDIQETQYF. The gene calls are TRBV27 and TRBJ2-5; D perhaps matches TRBD1 (6 bases). V was clipped by 5 bases and J by 1 base, with 8 bases between them. The germline CDR1 and CDR2 sequences are MNHEY and SMNVEV (reference sequence). The CDR3 extends over 13 amino acids.

The V call is TRBV27, the J call TRBJ2-1, with 10 bases lining up with TRBD2. This CDR3 spans 16 amino acids. With 4 bases clipped from V and 5 bases from J, the junction kept 8 bases outside the gene matches. Germline assignment: CDR1 MNHEY and CDR2 SMNVEV (reference sequence). DNA of the CDR3: TGTGCCAGCAGTTCCCCCTTAGCGGGAGGACACAATGAGCAGTTCTTC. Its protein product is CASSSPLAGGHNEQFF.

The chain employs TRBV3-1 and TRBJ1-4; the D is unclear. Germline V gene lookup returns CDR1 LGHDT and CDR2 YNNKEL (reference sequence). The germline V and J ends were trimmed by 1 base and 5 bases, with 20 bases remaining between them. There are 18 residues in the CDR3. The CDR3 bases are TGTGCCAGCAGCCAAGGGAGAGCGACGCCCGGAGGGAATGAAAAACTGTTTTTT. Its protein is CASSQGRATPGGNEKLFF.

In this sample, this clonotype turned up a few times. The chain is built from TRBV7-8 and TRBJ1-1, with TRBD1 as a possible D gene (5 bases). The germline V gene has CDR1 SGHVS and CDR2 FQNEAQ. V was clipped by 6 bases and J by 4 bases, with 15 bases between them. The CDR3 totals 14 residues. The CDR3 DNA sequence: TGTGCCAGCAGAGACAGATCGTTTGGCACTGAAGCTTTCTTT. Translated: CASRDRSFGTEAFF.

The J gene is TRBJ2-1, the V gene TRBV29-1, with D perhaps matching TRBD2 (5 bases). The V and J ends lost 4 bases and 9 bases respectively, with 19 bases between them. This CDR3 is 14 amino acids long. Germline V gene lookup returns CDR1 SQVTM and CDR2 ANQGSEA. The CDR3 nucleotides are TGCAGCGTTGTCCCCCGGGATTTTATCGGTGAGCAGTTCTTC. It encodes CSVVPRDFIGEQFF.

A few counts support this clonotype. DNA for the CDR3: TGCGCCAGCAGGGGGGAGGTAGCGGGATCCTACGAGCAGTACTTC. This encodes CASRGEVAGSYEQYF. The V and J genes are TRBV10-2 and TRBJ2-7; 8 bases are a match to TRBD2. Germline V gene sequence: CDR1 WSHSY, CDR2 SAAADI. The V gene end was trimmed by 6 bases and the J gene end by 1 base; junction bases not matched to a gene: 8. The CDR3 has 15 amino acids.

This clonotype has ten or more counts. The rearrangement uses TRBV5-1 and TRBJ1-4; 8 nucleotides match TRBD1. Unmatched junction bases numbered 9, after V lost 7 bases and J lost 4 bases. CDR1 and CDR2 from the germline V gene are SGHRS and YFSETQ. CDR3 length: 15 residues. CDR3 amino acids: CASGLGDRSNEKLFF. DNA of the CDR3: TGCGCCAGCGGCCTTGGGGACAGGAGTAATGAAAAACTGTTTTTT.

This sequence joins TRBV5-6 and TRBJ1-1; possibly TRBD1 for D (5 bases). Trimming removed 0 bases at V and 6 bases at J, with 12 bases between. The CDR3 covers 14 residues. Germline V gene data show CDR1 as SGHDT and CDR2 as YYEEEE. Here the CDR3 reads CASSLAGGKAEAFF. The DNA of the CDR3 is TGTGCCAGCAGCTTGGCCGGGGGGAAGGCTGAAGCTTTCTTT.

The CDR3 sequence: CSASPLKGIDYGYTF. DNA of the CDR3: TGCAGTGCTAGCCCCCTCAAGGGAATCGACTATGGCTACACCTTC. The V and J genes are TRBV20-1 and TRBJ1-2; D remains ambiguous. CDR3 length: 15 amino acids. The germline V and J ends were trimmed by 3 bases and 3 bases, with 17 bases remaining between them. Germline CDR1 and CDR2: DFQATT and SNEGSKA (reference sequence).

About this clonotype: The germline gene is not matched at one end of the junction; a read error may be the cause. V gene TRBV5-1 combines with J gene TRBJ2-1, with TRBD2 identical over 9 bases. The CDR3 contains 13 residues. Germline lookup yields CDR1 SGHRS and CDR2 YFSETQ. The CDR3 DNA reads as TGCGCCAGCACGCGGGCTGGTAGCGGGAGTCCGGTCTTC. Translated: CASTRAGSGSPVF.

This clonotype has a count of ten or more. This sequence joins TRBV4-3 and TRBJ1-5; tentative D call: TRBD1 (6 bases). The length of the CDR3 is 15 residues. V gave up 0 bases and J gave up 1 base, with 7 bases separating them. Germline V gives CDR1 LGHNA, CDR2 YSLEER. CDR3 bases: TGCGCCAGCAGCCAAGAAGGGGGGAGCAATCAGCCCCAGCATTTT. Translation: CASSQEGGSNQPQHF.

This clonotype appeared a few times. The chain carries TRBV20-1 and TRBJ1-5; D may be TRBD1 (5 bases). Germline V gene lookup returns CDR1 DFQATT and CDR2 SNEGSKA (reference sequence). Trimming left V 3 bases short and J 7 bases short, with 13 bases between. The CDR3 totals 13 residues. The CDR3 DNA reads TGCAGTGCTAGCCCCGAAGGGGACCAGCCCCAGCATTTT. Protein product: CSASPEGDQPQHF.

The rearrangement joins TRBV7-8 to TRBJ2-5, with TRBD2 as a possible D gene (6 bases). From germline, CDR1 is SGHVS and CDR2 FQNEAQ. This CDR3 region has 14 residues. Trimming removed 6 bases at V and 2 bases at J, with 13 bases between. The CDR3 DNA is TGTGCCAGCAGTCGGGGACGGGGGCAAGAGACCCAGTACTTC. This codes for CASSRGRGQETQYF.

This clonotype has only a few counts. The rearrangement uses TRBV5-1 and TRBJ2-3; 8 bases agree with TRBD1. There are 17 residues in the CDR3. CDR1 is SGHRS, CDR2 YFSETQ, per germline. J gave up 1 base and V 4 bases, and 11 bases lay outside the gene matches. In DNA form, the CDR3 reads TGCGCCAGCAGCCTCCGGGGGTCGGGACAGGGCACAGATACGCAGTATTTT. It encodes CASSLRGSGQGTDTQYF.

This rearrangement joins TRBV4-2 to TRBJ1-5, with D uncertain. The CDR3 is 13 residues long. Germline lookup yields CDR1 LGHNA and CDR2 YNFKEQ. The ends were cut back, 0 bases at V and 5 bases at J, with 5 bases in the middle. CDR3 DNA: TGTGCCAGCAGCCAAGATCTTGATCAGCCCCAGCATTTT. Translating gives CASSQDLDQPQHF.

This clonotype was recorded a few times. The chain is built from TRBV5-1 and TRBJ2-1, with D perhaps assigned TRBD1 or TRBD2 (5 bases each). V shed 3 bases and J shed 4 bases, with 11 bases lying between them. The CDR3 extends over 14 amino acids. Germline loops: CDR1 SGHRS, CDR2 YFSETQ. CDR3 bases: TGCGCCAGCAGCTCCGGGACGGGATACAATGAGCAGTTCTTC. It translates to CASSSGTGYNEQFF.